These T cell receptor beta chains were read from a single sample in a study of cytomegalovirus exposure and HLA in healthy donors. Profiling relied on immunoSEQ multiplex PCR, and the TCRdb table lists in-frame clones only, not all of them. The sample consists of approximately 240,000 clones, approximately 84% of them appearing once. Sequencing input: PBMCs. The source of these receptors is a woman between 40 and 55 years old in good health and CMV-seronegative. Both conserved end residues are part of each CDR3. D genes are given only for firm matches. Part of the rows lack a size; the others show once, few, many or a class for expanded clones.

v_call	d_call	j_call	clone_size	cdr3_aa	cdr3_nt
TRBV6-1	TRBD2	TRBJ2-2	.	CASSERGRTGELFF	TGTGCCAGCAGTGAGCGGGGGAGGACCGGGGAGCTGTTTTTT
TRBV9	TRBD2	TRBJ2-3	.	CASSVALAGGEDTQYF	TGTGCCAGCAGCGTAGCGCTAGCGGGGGGGGAGGATACGCAGTATTTT
TRBV6-6	TRBD1	TRBJ2-7	.	CASTTRGLSYEQYF	TGTGCCAGTACAACCAGGGGGCTCAGCTACGAGCAGTACTTC
TRBV6-5	TRBD1	TRBJ1-1	.	CASSWDRGRMNTEAFF	TGTGCCAGCAGTTGGGACAGGGGAAGGATGAACACTGAAGCTTTCTTT
TRBV28	TRBD1	TRBJ2-7	.	CASSFSLRGLSYEQYF	TGTGCCAGCAGTTTCAGTCTCAGGGGGCTTTCCTACGAGCAGTACTTC
TRBV7-9	.	TRBJ2-7	.	CASNGDSAYEQYF	TGTGCCAGCAACGGAGACAGCGCCTACGAGCAGTACTTC
TRBV28	TRBD1	TRBJ1-5	.	CASRPTGVGNQPQHF	TGTGCCAGCAGACCTACAGGGGTGGGCAATCAGCCCCAGCATTTT
TRBV4-1	.	TRBJ1-1	once	CASSLGLMNTEAFF	TGCGCCAGCAGCCTAGGACTGATGAACACTGAAGCTTTCTTT
TRBV19	TRBD1	TRBJ1-6	.	CASSPQGRNSPLHF	TGTGCCAGTAGCCCACAGGGGAGAAATTCACCCCTCCACTTT
TRBV5-8	.	TRBJ1-5	.	CASSPPNRQGGYSNQPQHF	TGTGCCAGCAGCCCCCCCAATCGGCAGGGCGGATATAGCAATCAGCCCCAGCATTTT
TRBV5-4	.	TRBJ1-1	once	CASSPGGGANTEAFF	TGTGCCAGCAGCCCCGGTGGAGGGGCGAACACTGAAGCTTTCTTT
TRBV7-7	.	TRBJ2-2	.	CASSPEAGSTGELFF	TGTGCTAGCAGCCCCGAGGCCGGGTCCACCGGGGAGCTGTTTTTT
TRBV2	.	TRBJ1-4	.	CASSSPGLINEKLFF	TGTGCCAGCAGTTCCCCGGGACTGATTAATGAAAAACTGTTTTTT
TRBV4-2	TRBD1	TRBJ1-4	.	CASSQETGQTNEKLFF	TGTGCCAGCAGCCAAGAGACAGGGCAGACTAATGAAAAACTGTTTTTT
TRBV30	TRBD1	TRBJ1-4	.	CAWTPGQSSATNEKLFF	TGTGCCTGGACTCCGGGACAGTCATCTGCAACTAATGAAAAACTGTTTTTT
TRBV6-1	TRBD1	TRBJ1-1	.	CASFDRATMNTEAFF	TGTGCCAGTTTCGACAGGGCCACAATGAACACTGAAGCTTTCTTT
TRBV5-1	.	TRBJ2-5	.	CASSLGLLPGEQYF	TGCGCCAGCAGCTTGGGCCTCCTCCCAGGGGAGCAGTACTTC
TRBV7-7	TRBD2	TRBJ2-2	.	CASSLAPLAGANTGELFF	TGTGCTAGCAGCTTAGCTCCGCTAGCGGGGGCCAACACCGGGGAGCTGTTTTTT
TRBV9	TRBD2	TRBJ2-3	.	CASSAHISGGASGTQYF	TGTGCCAGCAGCGCCCATATTAGCGGGGGGGCCTCGGGTACGCAGTATTTT
TRBV6-5	.	TRBJ1-5	.	CASSYSAYQPQHF	TGTGCCAGCAGTTACTCAGCCTATCAGCCCCAGCATTTT
TRBV7-2	TRBD1	TRBJ1-6	.	CASSLPGQGVYNSPLHF	TGTGCCAGCAGCTTACCGGGACAGGGGGTCTATAATTCACCCCTCCACTTT
TRBV7-9	TRBD1	TRBJ1-1	.	CASSLGGQRNTEAFF	TGTGCCAGCAGCTTAGGGGGACAGCGGAACACTGAAGCTTTCTTT
TRBV5-1	.	TRBJ2-7	.	CASSPRTEARTMNEQYF	TGCGCCAGCAGCCCCCGGACGGAGGCCCGTACTATGAACGAGCAGTACTTC
TRBV6-5	TRBD2	TRBJ2-5	.	CASSYPRSSGGETQYF	TGTGCCAGCAGTTACCCTCGATCGAGCGGGGGTGAGACCCAGTACTTC
TRBV27	TRBD2	TRBJ2-3	.	CASSGGVAGDTQYF	TGTGCCAGCAGTGGGGGGGTGGCCGGGGATACGCAGTATTTT
TRBV7-2	.	TRBJ2-7	few	CASSSLAGVSYEQYF	TGTGCCAGCAGCTCCCTGGCGGGCGTCTCCTACGAGCAGTACTTC
TRBV5-1	TRBD1	TRBJ1-2	.	CASSLGAVGGGSGYTF	TGCGCCAGCAGCTTGGGGGCTGTCGGAGGGGGCTCTGGCTACACCTTC
TRBV7-9	.	TRBJ2-2	.	CASSSTGELFF	TGTGCCAGCAGCTCGACCGGGGAGCTGTTTTTT
TRBV27	.	TRBJ1-1	.	CASSLTGYTEAFF	TGTGCCAGCAGTTTAACGGGGTACACTGAAGCTTTCTTT
TRBV5-6	TRBD2	TRBJ2-1	.	CASSWGLVNNEQFF	TGTGCCAGCAGCTGGGGACTAGTGAACAATGAGCAGTTCTTC
TRBV29-1	TRBD1	TRBJ2-5	few	CSAQPGTGMETQYF	TGCAGCGCCCAGCCCGGGACAGGGATGGAGACCCAGTACTTC
TRBV19	.	TRBJ1-4	.	CASSTGIATNEKLFF	TGTGCCAGTAGTACCGGGATTGCAACTAATGAAAAACTGTTTTTT
TRBV5-8	TRBD1	TRBJ1-5	few	CASSAGQRTYQPQHF	TGTGCCAGCAGCGCGGGACAGCGAACTTATCAGCCCCAGCATTTT
TRBV4-3	.	TRBJ1-1	few	CASSPQLEPGTEAFF	TGCGCCAGCAGCCCCCAATTGGAACCGGGTACTGAAGCTTTCTTT
TRBV4-3	.	TRBJ2-5	once	CASSLLVQETQYF	TGCGCCAGCAGTCTACTAGTTCAAGAGACCCAGTACTTC
TRBV5-6	TRBD2	TRBJ2-2	.	CASSYGLAGANTGELFF	TGTGCCAGCAGCTACGGACTAGCGGGGGCTAACACCGGGGAGCTGTTTTTT
TRBV5-6	.	TRBJ1-4	.	CASSQVSDLAELHEKLFF	TGTGCCAGCAGCCAAGTTTCCGATCTCGCGGAGTTACATGAAAAACTGTTTTTT
TRBV18	.	TRBJ1-1	.	CASSPPQGGNTEAFF	TGTGCCAGCTCACCACCGCAGGGAGGGAACACTGAAGCTTTCTTT
TRBV4-3	TRBD2	TRBJ2-5	.	CASSAYYLAGTQETQYF	TGCGCCAGCAGCGCCTACTACCTAGCGGGGACGCAAGAGACCCAGTACTTC
TRBV4-3	.	TRBJ1-2	.	CASSQDRPQGLYGYTF	TGCGCCAGCAGCCAAGATAGACCCCAGGGGCTCTATGGCTACACCTTC
TRBV4-1	.	TRBJ2-1	once	CASSQGPQEGHEQFF	TGCGCCAGCAGCCAAGGACCACAGGAAGGCCATGAGCAGTTCTTC
TRBV27	.	TRBJ1-2	.	CASSLFADNLRENYGYTF	TGTGCCAGCAGTTTATTCGCCGACAACCTCCGCGAGAACTATGGCTACACCTTC
TRBV13	.	TRBJ1-1	.	CASSDGGSAEAFF	TGTGCCAGCAGCGACGGGGGAAGCGCTGAAGCTTTCTTT
TRBV6-5	TRBD2	TRBJ2-7	.	CASSFSGGAGEQYF	TGTGCCAGCAGTTTTAGCGGGGGGGCCGGTGAGCAGTACTTC
TRBV7-3	.	TRBJ2-3	.	CASSLTRLDTQYF	TGTGCCAGCAGCTTAACGCGCCTAGATACGCAGTATTTT
TRBV7-9	TRBD2	TRBJ2-1	.	CASSRAGGHDEQFF	TGTGCCAGCAGCCGAGCGGGGGGGCACGATGAGCAGTTCTTC
TRBV19	TRBD2	TRBJ2-3	.	CASSEYWTSFTDTQYF	TGTGCCAGTAGTGAATACTGGACTAGCTTCACAGATACGCAGTATTTT
TRBV28	.	TRBJ1-5	.	CASRPHAGMGNQPQHF	TGTGCCAGCCGCCCACACGCCGGGATGGGCAATCAGCCCCAGCATTTT
TRBV7-2	TRBD1	TRBJ2-5	once	CASSSLTGGSQETQYF	TGTGCCAGCAGCTCACTGACAGGGGGCTCGCAAGAGACCCAGTACTTC